This T cell receptor beta chain stems from a study of blood T cells in healthy people across ages. Using a J-beta primer mix together with a sample-barcoded 5' primer, a second PCR was run for roughly 7 to 12 cycles. One entry per CDR3 protein results from TCRdb running MiXCR on the 5' RACE reads. The profile shows some 1 million distinct CDR3 sequences, 35% to 50% of them singletons. Germline lookup yields CDR1 DFQATT and CDR2 SNEGSKA (reference sequence). The CDR3 has 14 residues. The V gene lost 3 bases and the J gene lost 0 bases, with 12 bases spanning the gap. The receptor's source is a woman aged 55-69 years in good health. The sample consisted of blood. The chain has TRBV20-1 and TRBJ2-7, with D hard to call. The CDR3 protein is CSASYLGSSYEQYF. CDR3 nucleotides: TGCAGTGCTAGTTACCTAGGATCCTCCTACGAGCAGTACTTC.